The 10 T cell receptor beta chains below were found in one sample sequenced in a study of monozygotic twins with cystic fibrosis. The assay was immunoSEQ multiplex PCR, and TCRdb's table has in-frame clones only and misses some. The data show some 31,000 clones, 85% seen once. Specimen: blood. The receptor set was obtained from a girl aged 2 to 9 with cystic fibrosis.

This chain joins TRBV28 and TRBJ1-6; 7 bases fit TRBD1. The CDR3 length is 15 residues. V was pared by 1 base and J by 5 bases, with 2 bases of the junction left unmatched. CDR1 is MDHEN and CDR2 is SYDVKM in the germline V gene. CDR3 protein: CASSLFDRDNSPLHF. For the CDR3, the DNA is TGTGCCAGCAGTTTATTCGACAGGGATAATTCACCCCTCCACTTT.

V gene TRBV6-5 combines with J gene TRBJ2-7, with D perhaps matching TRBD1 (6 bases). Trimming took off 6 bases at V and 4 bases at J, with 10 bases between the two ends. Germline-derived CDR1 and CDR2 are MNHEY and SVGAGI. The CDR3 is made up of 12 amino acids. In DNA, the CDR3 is TGTGCCAGCAGCCAACAGGGTTACGAGCAGTACTTC. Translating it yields CASSQQGYEQYF.

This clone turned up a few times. The CDR3, as DNA: TGTGCCAGCAGTTTTGTTCTGGCGCCTAACTATGGCTACACCTTC. Translation: CASSFVLAPNYGYTF. The V gene is TRBV28, the J gene TRBJ1-2; D is unresolved. Trimming pared 3 bases from V and 0 bases from J, leaving 11 bases between. The germline V gene encodes CDR1 MDHEN and CDR2 SYDVKM. CDR3 length: 15 residues.

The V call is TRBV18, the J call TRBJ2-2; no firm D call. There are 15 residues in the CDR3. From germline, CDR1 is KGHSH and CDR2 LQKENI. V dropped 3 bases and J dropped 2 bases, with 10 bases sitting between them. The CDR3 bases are TGTGCCAGCTCACCCGAGGATTTTAACACCGGGGAGCTGTTTTTT. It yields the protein CASSPEDFNTGELFF.

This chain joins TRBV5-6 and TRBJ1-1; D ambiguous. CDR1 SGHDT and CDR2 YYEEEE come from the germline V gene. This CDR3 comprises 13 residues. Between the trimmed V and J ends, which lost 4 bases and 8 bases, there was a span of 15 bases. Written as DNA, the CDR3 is TGTGCCAGCAGCCCGTCACTAAGTTCCGAAGCTTTCTTT. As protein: CASSPSLSSEAFF. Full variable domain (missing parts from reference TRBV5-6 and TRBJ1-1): DAGVTQSPTHLIKTRGQQVTLRCSPKSGHDTVSWYQQALGQGPQFIFQYYEEEERQRGNFPDRFSGHQFPNYSSELNVNALLLGDSALYLCASSPSLSSEAFFGQGTRLTVV.

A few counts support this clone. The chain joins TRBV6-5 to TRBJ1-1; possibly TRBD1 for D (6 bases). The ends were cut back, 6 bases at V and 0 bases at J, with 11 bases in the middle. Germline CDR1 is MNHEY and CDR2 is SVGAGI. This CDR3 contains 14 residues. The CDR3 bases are TGTGCCAGCAGAATGACAGGCTTGAACACTGAAGCTTTCTTT. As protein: CASRMTGLNTEAFF.

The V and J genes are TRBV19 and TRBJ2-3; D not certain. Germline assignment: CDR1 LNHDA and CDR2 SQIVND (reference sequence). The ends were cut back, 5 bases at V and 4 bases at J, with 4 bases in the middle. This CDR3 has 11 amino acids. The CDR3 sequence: CASSLSDTQYF. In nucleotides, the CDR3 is TGTGCCAGTAGTCTCTCAGATACGCAGTATTTT.

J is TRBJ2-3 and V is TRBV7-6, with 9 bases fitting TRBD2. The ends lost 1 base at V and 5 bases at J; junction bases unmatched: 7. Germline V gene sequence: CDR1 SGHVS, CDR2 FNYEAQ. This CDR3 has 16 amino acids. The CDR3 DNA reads TGTGCCAGCAGCTTAGTCCCTAGCGGGATACGAGATACGCAGTATTTT. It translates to CASSLVPSGIRDTQYF.

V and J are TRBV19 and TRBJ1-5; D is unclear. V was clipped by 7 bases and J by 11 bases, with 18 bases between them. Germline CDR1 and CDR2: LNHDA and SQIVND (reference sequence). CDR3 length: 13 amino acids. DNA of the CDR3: TGTGCCAGTACGGGAGCGCATGCGGAGGCCCAGCATTTT. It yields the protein CASTGAHAEAQHF.

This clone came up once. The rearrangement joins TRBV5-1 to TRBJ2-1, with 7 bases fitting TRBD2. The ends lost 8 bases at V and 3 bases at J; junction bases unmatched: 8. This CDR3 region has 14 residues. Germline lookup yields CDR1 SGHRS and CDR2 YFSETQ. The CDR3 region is CASSVGTNYNEQFF. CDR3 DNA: TGCGCCAGTTCGGTCGGGACTAACTACAATGAGCAGTTCTTC.